A single sample gave rise to the 25 T cell receptor beta chains below, sequenced in a study of beta chain features in type 1 diabetes. TCRB transcripts that were expressed got sequenced, as all of the isolated RNA had been reverse transcribed. TCRdb's table, derived via immunoSEQ multiplex PCR, lists solely in-frame clones and lacks some. The data hold approximately 470,000 clones, with roughly 31% observed a single time. Sequencing input: naive CD4+ T cells from blood. Receptors were obtained from a man aged 18 to 30 in good health.

The chain employs TRBV27 and TRBJ2-7; possibly TRBD1 for D (5 bases). V lost 6 bases and J 3 bases, leaving 21 bases between the germline ends. The CDR3 spans 16 residues. The V gene's germline CDR1 is MNHEY and CDR2 SMNVEV (reference sequence). CDR3 sequence: CASRPIRQSGLYEQYF. CDR3 bases: TGTGCCAGCAGACCAATAAGACAGTCCGGGCTCTACGAGCAGTACTTC.

In its sample, this clone was seen a few times. This sequence joins TRBV7-2 and TRBJ2-3; possible D gene TRBD2, 5 bases. The CDR3 totals 14 residues. Germline-derived CDR1 and CDR2 are SGHTA and FQGNSA. Trimming removed 5 bases at V and 4 bases at J, with 13 bases between. CDR3 region: CASSPGNRADTQYF. In DNA, the CDR3 is TGTGCCAGCAGCCCCGGGAATAGAGCAGATACGCAGTATTTT.

This chain joins TRBV7-9 and TRBJ2-2; unclear D gene. CDR3 length: 14 amino acids. V gave up 4 bases and J gave up 1 base, with 7 bases separating them. CDR1 is SEHNR and CDR2 is FQNEAQ in the germline V gene (reference sequence). CDR3 sequence: CASSSPLNTGELFF. As DNA, the CDR3 is TGTGCCAGCAGCTCACCGCTGAACACCGGGGAGCTGTTTTTT.

A few counts support this clone. The chain is built from TRBV30 and TRBJ1-2; a weak D match, TRBD1 (6 bases). The germline V gene has CDR1 GTSNPN and CDR2 SVGIG (reference sequence). Trimming cost V 6 bases and J 6 bases, with 17 bases left between them. CDR3 length equals 13 residues. In nucleotides, the CDR3 is TGTGCCTGCCGTGGGGGGCCGGGAGATGGCTACACCTTC. This sequence encodes CACRGGPGDGYTF.

This chain connects TRBV2 to TRBJ2-2, with 7 bases aligning to TRBD1. Germline CDR1 is SNHLY and CDR2 is FYNNEI. Trimming removed 6 bases from V and 3 bases from J; junction bases left unmatched: 7. The CDR3 is made up of 15 amino acids. The CDR3 bases are TGTGCCAGCAGGGACGACAGGGAGCACACCGGGGAGCTGTTTTTT. The encoded protein is CASRDDREHTGELFF. Based on the CDR3 plus reference TRBV2 and TRBJ2-2, the full variable domain is EPEVTQTPSHQVTQMGQEVILRCVPISNHLYFYWYRQILGQKVEFLVSFYNNEISEKSEIFDDQFSVERPDGSNFTLKIRSTKLEDSAMYFCASRDDREHTGELFFGEGSRLTVL.

This rearrangement joins TRBV7-9 to TRBJ2-5; D uncertain. Germline CDR1 is SEHNR and CDR2 is FQNEAQ (reference sequence). The CDR3 has 14 amino acids. The germline V and J ends were trimmed by 2 bases and 4 bases, with 11 bases remaining between them. The DNA of the CDR3 is TGTGCCAGCAGCTTAAATTTGGTGGGAGAGACCCAGTACTTC. Protein: CASSLNLVGETQYF. The full variable domain, with the rest looked up from reference TRBV7-9 and TRBJ2-5, is DTGVSQNPRHKITKRGQNVTFRCDPISEHNRLYWYRQTLGQGPEFLTYFQNEAQLEKSRLLSDRFSAERPKGSFSTLEIQRTEQGDSAMYLCASSLNLVGETQYFGPGTRLLVL.

The chain uses TRBV30 and TRBJ2-2; D unresolved. V dropped 4 bases and J dropped 3 bases, with 12 bases sitting between them. CDR3 length: 14 amino acids. Germline CDR1 GTSNPN, CDR2 SVGIG (reference sequence). The CDR3 here is CAWNRRQDTGELFF. For the CDR3, the DNA is TGTGCCTGGAATAGGAGACAAGACACCGGGGAGCTGTTTTTT.

V gene TRBV30 combines with J gene TRBJ2-5; no reliable D call. Germline CDR1 GTSNPN, CDR2 SVGIG (reference sequence). The length of the CDR3 is 15 residues. Deletions cut 3 bases from V and 5 bases from J, with 19 bases between. The CDR3 loop reads CAWSTGASKKETQYF. The CDR3 nucleotides read TGTGCCTGGAGCACTGGAGCGTCGAAGAAGGAGACCCAGTACTTC.

The rearrangement links TRBV29-1 to TRBJ1-5; D is perhaps TRBD1 (5 bases). CDR3 length equals 12 residues. From germline, CDR1 is SQVTM and CDR2 ANQGSEA. With 4 bases removed from V and 3 bases from J, the gap between germline ends came to 7 bases. In DNA, the CDR3 is TGCAGCGTTGGAGGGGACAATCAGCCCCAGCATTTT. Its translation: CSVGGDNQPQHF.

J is TRBJ1-5 and V is TRBV30, with a possible D match to TRBD1 (6 bases). Looked up from germline, CDR1 is GTSNPN and CDR2 is SVGIG (reference sequence). This CDR3 contains 15 residues. Trimming removed 0 bases at V and 1 base at J, with 10 bases between. CDR3 sequence: CAWSVKGGSNQPQHF. CDR3 bases: TGTGCCTGGAGTGTAAAGGGGGGGAGCAATCAGCCCCAGCATTTT.

This clone was counted only a few times. The chain is built from TRBV6-1 and TRBJ2-7; TRBD2 matches at 7 bases. V lost 8 bases and J lost 2; bases outside the gene matches: 6. The CDR3 contains 13 residues. The V gene's germline CDR1 is MNHNS and CDR2 SASEGT. In DNA, the CDR3 is TGTGCCAGCGGTGGGGAGGGAACCTACGAGCAGTACTTC. It specifies CASGGEGTYEQYF.

The sample holds a few counts of this clone. This chain uses TRBV25-1 with TRBJ2-2; TRBD1 might be the D (5 bases). V lost 3 bases to trimming and J lost 4 bases, with 9 bases between them. Germline assignment: CDR1 MGHDK and CDR2 SYGVNS. The CDR3 consists of 14 residues. This CDR3 reads CASSDTRVTGELFF. DNA of the CDR3: TGTGCCAGCAGTGATACCAGGGTCACCGGGGAGCTGTTTTTT.

This clone has a handful of counts. The chain couples TRBV7-6 to TRBJ1-2; 9 nucleotides match TRBD1. Trimming cost V 3 bases and J 4 bases; bases outside gene matches: 6. Germline CDR1 is SGHVS and CDR2 is FNYEAQ. This CDR3 has 15 amino acids. The CDR3 is CASSLGQGSIYGYTF. CDR3 in DNA: TGTGCCAGCAGCTTGGGACAGGGCTCGATCTATGGCTACACCTTC.

The V call is TRBV4-1, the J call TRBJ1-1; the D is unclear. The CDR3 contains 15 residues. The germline V gene encodes CDR1 MGHRA and CDR2 YSYEKL. Trimming shortened V by 3 bases and J by 5 bases, and 16 bases separated the two germline ends. The chain's CDR3 is CASSHVRGAGTEAFF. The DNA of the CDR3 is TGCGCCAGCAGCCATGTACGTGGCGCGGGGACTGAAGCTTTCTTT.

The chain has TRBV5-4 and TRBJ2-5; D may be TRBD1 or TRBD2 (5 bases each). Trimming took off 3 bases at V and 3 bases at J, with 18 bases between the two ends. Per germline, CDR1 SGHNT and CDR2 YYREEE (reference sequence). The CDR3 totals 16 residues. CDR3 region: CASSSAGTRGKETQYF. For the CDR3, the DNA is TGTGCCAGCAGCTCAGCAGGGACCAGAGGGAAAGAGACCCAGTACTTC. The whole variable domain, filled in from reference TRBV5-4 and TRBJ2-5, reads ETGVTQSPTHLIKTRGQQVTLRCSSQSGHNTVSWYQQALGQGPQFIFQYYREEENGRGNFPPRFSGLQFPNYSSELNVNALELDDSALYLCASSSAGTRGKETQYFGPGTRLLVL.

This clone has a handful of counts. This chain uses TRBV9 with TRBJ2-3; 11 positions match TRBD2. V gave up 7 bases and J gave up 2 bases; unmatched junction bases: 6. The CDR3 spans 15 residues. Germline V gene data show CDR1 as SGDLS and CDR2 as YYNGEE. This CDR3 reads CASDRSGRATDTQYF. The CDR3 nucleotides read TGTGCCAGCGACCGTAGCGGGAGGGCCACAGATACGCAGTATTTT. Complete variable domain (other parts from reference TRBV9 and TRBJ2-3): DSGVTQTPKHLITATGQRVTLRCSPRSGDLSVYWYQQSLDQGLQFLIQYYNGEERAKGNILERFSAQQFPDLHSELNLSSLELGDSALYFCASDRSGRATDTQYFGPGTRLTVL.

This clone has a handful of counts. J is TRBJ2-7 and V is TRBV9, with 10 positions matching TRBD1. V shed 3 bases and J 4 bases; nucleotides not matched to a gene: 7. CDR3 length: 15 amino acids. In germline, CDR1 is SGDLS, CDR2 YYNGEE. The CDR3: CASSGAGTGVYEQYF. In DNA form, the CDR3 reads TGTGCCAGCAGCGGCGCCGGGACAGGGGTATACGAGCAGTACTTC.

This clone was detected only a few times. The chain uses TRBV7-6 and TRBJ2-5; a possible D gene is TRBD2 (6 bases). V was shortened by 0 bases and J by 1 base, with 18 bases between the two germline ends. Germline CDR1 SGHVS, CDR2 FNYEAQ. CDR3 length equals 18 residues. CDR3: CASSLAPSGGALQETQYF. As DNA, the CDR3 is TGTGCCAGCAGCTTAGCCCCAAGTGGCGGGGCGCTCCAAGAGACCCAGTACTTC.

The CDR3 DNA reads TGTGCCAGCAGCATAACCTCCAGGGCCAATGAGCAGTTCTTC. This sequence encodes CASSITSRANEQFF. The chain carries TRBV7-2 and TRBJ2-1; the D gene is possibly TRBD1 (5 bases). The CDR3 contains 14 residues. V was trimmed by 5 bases and J by 6 bases, leaving 14 bases between them. Looked up from germline, CDR1 is SGHTA and CDR2 is FQGNSA.

As to this clone: The sample has other DNA sequences that encode this CDR3 too. The genes are TRBV7-6 and TRBJ2-1, with TRBD2 matching 7 bases. J was trimmed by 7 bases and V by 5 bases; bases with no gene match: 2. This CDR3 is built from 12 residues. The V gene's germline CDR1 is SGHVS and CDR2 FNYEAQ. CDR3 nucleotides: TGTGCCAGCAGCCTTAGCGGGAATGAGCAGTTCTTC. It translates to CASSLSGNEQFF.

J is TRBJ2-5 and V is TRBV7-9; tentatively, D is TRBD2 (6 bases). V was pared by 4 bases and J by 9 bases, with 18 bases between. The CDR3 is made up of 14 amino acids. Germline values: CDR1 SEHNR, CDR2 FQNEAQ (reference sequence). The CDR3 bases are TGTGCCAGCAGCTCCCGGGACTCGGGTTGGGCCCAGTACTTC. This translates into CASSSRDSGWAQYF. Full variable domain (rest looked up from reference TRBV7-9 and TRBJ2-5): DTGVSQNPRHKITKRGQNVTFRCDPISEHNRLYWYRQTLGQGPEFLTYFQNEAQLEKSRLLSDRFSAERPKGSFSTLEIQRTEQGDSAMYLCASSSRDSGWAQYFGPGTRLLVL.

V is TRBV30 and J is TRBJ2-7; tentatively, D is TRBD1 (5 bases). Trimming pared 2 bases from V and 0 bases from J, leaving 14 bases between. The germline gives CDR1 GTSNPN, CDR2 SVGIG (reference sequence). The CDR3 extends over 15 amino acids. The CDR3 here is CAWSRSFRVSYEQYF. The CDR3 DNA sequence: TGTGCCTGGAGTCGTTCCTTCAGGGTCTCCTACGAGCAGTACTTC.

The J gene is TRBJ1-2, the V gene TRBV15; D is ambiguous. This CDR3 is 13 amino acids long. The V end lost 1 base, the J end lost 5 bases, and 8 bases lay between the germline ends. Germline V gene lookup returns CDR1 LNHNV and CDR2 YYDKDF (reference sequence). CDR3 residues: CATSRGAEYGYTF. The DNA of the CDR3 is TGTGCCACCAGCAGAGGAGCGGAATATGGCTACACCTTC.

The chain is built from TRBV6-6 and TRBJ2-3, with TRBD2 as a possible D gene (6 bases). Germline V gene data show CDR1 as MNHNY and CDR2 as SVGAGI (reference sequence). With 5 bases removed from V and 0 bases from J, the gap between germline ends came to 15 bases. This CDR3 is 16 amino acids long. In nucleotides, the CDR3 is TGTGCCAGCAGTCAGGTTAGCGGAAGAAGCACAGATACGCAGTATTTT. Translating gives CASSQVSGRSTDTQYF.

This clone came up a few times. V usage is TRBV7-9 and J usage is TRBJ2-7; 8 bases fit TRBD2. Looked up from germline, CDR1 is SEHNR and CDR2 is FQNEAQ (reference sequence). The V and J ends lost 5 bases and 7 bases, in that order; junction bases with no gene match: 10. There are 14 residues in the CDR3. CDR3 sequence reads: CASSPGGEAREQYF. DNA for the CDR3: TGTGCCAGCAGCCCGGGAGGGGAGGCTCGGGAGCAGTACTTC.